This passage covers 7 T cell receptor beta chains from one sample sequenced in a study of T cell responses to AZD1222 COVID-19 vaccine. The assay was immunoSEQ multiplex PCR, and TCRdb's table has in-frame clones only and misses some. The profile shows 140,000 or so clones, around 88% of them singletons. This specimen consisted of peripheral blood, obtained on day 0 of AZD1222 vaccination. Source of these receptors: an adult in good health.

V gene TRBV28 combines with J gene TRBJ1-1, with a weak D call TRBD1 (5 bases). Germline lookup yields CDR1 MDHEN and CDR2 SYDVKM. The CDR3 loop spans 15 amino acids. Trimming removed 3 bases from V and 0 bases from J, with 11 bases in between. CDR3 DNA: TGTGCCAGCAGTTTTGGTCAGGGCATGAACACTGAAGCTTTCTTT. Its protein is CASSFGQGMNTEAFF.

This clone has just one count. The rearrangement links TRBV5-1 to TRBJ1-2, with 7 bases identical to TRBD1. Trimming took 2 bases from V and 2 from J; bases not matched to a gene: 9. The CDR3 totals 16 residues. Germline CDR1 and CDR2: SGHRS and YFSETQ. The chain's CDR3 is CASSFNLDRTNYGYTF. CDR3 DNA: TGCGCCAGCAGCTTCAATTTGGACAGGACCAACTATGGCTACACCTTC.

V gene TRBV3-1 (or the pseudogene TRBV3-2) combines with J gene TRBJ1-2, with a possible D match to TRBD1 (5 bases). The CDR3 runs to 15 residues. V was shortened by 3 bases and J by 1 base, with 12 bases between the two germline ends. The germline CDR1 and CDR2 sequences are LGHDT and YNNKEL (reference sequence). The CDR3 is CASSHPGRSNYGYTF. The CDR3 DNA reads as TGTGCCAGCAGCCACCCGGGACGGAGTAACTATGGCTACACCTTC.

The gene calls are TRBV5-4 and TRBJ1-3, with a possible D match to TRBD1 (5 bases). This CDR3 spans 15 amino acids. From germline, CDR1 is SGHNT and CDR2 YYREEE (reference sequence). V was pared by 4 bases and J by 0 bases, with 11 bases between. This chain's CDR3 is CASSVDSNSGNTIYF. As DNA, the CDR3 is TGTGCCAGCAGCGTCGACAGTAACTCTGGAAACACCATATATTTT.

The V and J genes are TRBV30 and TRBJ2-7; D is uncertain. Germline CDR1 GTSNPN, CDR2 SVGIG (reference sequence). The CDR3 spans 12 residues. Trimming stripped 3 bases from V and 4 bases from J, with 10 bases between. The CDR3 sequence is CAWRPDRYEQYF. The CDR3 DNA is TGTGCCTGGAGGCCTGATAGGTACGAGCAGTACTTC. The whole variable domain, filled in from reference TRBV30 and TRBJ2-7, reads SQTIHQWPATLVQPVGSPLSLECTVEGTSNPNLYWYRQAAGRGLQLLFYSVGIGQISSEVPQNLSASRPQDRQFILSSKKLLLSDSGFYLCAWRPDRYEQYFGPGTRLTVT.

This clone was observed a few times. The chain employs TRBV29-1 and TRBJ1-5, with TRBD1 matching over 9 bases. In germline, CDR1 is SQVTM, CDR2 ANQGSEA. The J segment lost 5 bases and the V segment lost 5 bases, leaving 4 bases of the junction unmatched. The CDR3 spans 13 residues. Here the CDR3 DNA reads TGCAGCGTTCGCCGGGACAGGGATCAGCCCCAGCATTTT. Amino acids: CSVRRDRDQPQHF.

The rearrangement joins TRBV28 to TRBJ1-2; TRBD1 might be the D (6 bases). Trimming took off 0 bases at V and 3 bases at J, with 11 bases between the two ends. The CDR3 loop spans 15 amino acids. Germline CDR1 is MDHEN and CDR2 is SYDVKM. The CDR3 nucleotides read TGTGCCAGCAGTTTATGGAACAGGGAGGACTATGGCTACACCTTC. Residues: CASSLWNREDYGYTF.